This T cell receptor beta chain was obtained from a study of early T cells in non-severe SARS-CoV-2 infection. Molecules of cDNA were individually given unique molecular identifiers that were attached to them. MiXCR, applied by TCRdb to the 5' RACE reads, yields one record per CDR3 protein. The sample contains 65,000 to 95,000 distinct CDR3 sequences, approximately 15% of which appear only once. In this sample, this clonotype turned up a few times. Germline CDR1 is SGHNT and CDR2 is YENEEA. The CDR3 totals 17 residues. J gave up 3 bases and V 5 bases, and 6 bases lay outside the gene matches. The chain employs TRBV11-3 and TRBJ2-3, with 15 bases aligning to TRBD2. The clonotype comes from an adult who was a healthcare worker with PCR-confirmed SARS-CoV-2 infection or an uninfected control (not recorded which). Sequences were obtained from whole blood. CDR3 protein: CASSTRTSGGVTDTQYF. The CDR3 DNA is TGTGCCAGCAGCACCCGGACTAGCGGGGGGGTGACAGATACGCAGTATTTT.